These 21 T cell receptor beta chains came from one sample sequenced in a study of blood T cell repertoires in COVID-19. The data were produced by immunoSEQ multiplex PCR, yet TCRdb's version contains in-frame clones alone and is incomplete. This table holds 35,000 to 45,000 clones, around nine tenths found once. Specimen: peripheral blood. The receptors shown here come from a human donor in a cohort sampled during active COVID-19.

The chain couples TRBV6-5 to TRBJ1-1, with D hard to call. V was trimmed by 8 bases and J by 0 bases, leaving 10 bases between them. This CDR3 contains 13 residues. Looked up from germline, CDR1 is MNHEY and CDR2 is SVGAGI. The CDR3 coding sequence is TGTGCCAGCGGCCCGGGAGTGAACACTGAAGCTTTCTTT. Translated: CASGPGVNTEAFF.

The chain links TRBV27 to TRBJ2-3, with TRBD2 matching over 14 bases. CDR3 length: 16 amino acids. V shed 3 bases and J 5 bases; nucleotides not matched to a gene: 4. The germline V gene has CDR1 MNHEY and CDR2 SMNVEV (reference sequence). CDR3 sequence reads: CASSFLTSGGVDTQYF. The CDR3 bases are TGTGCCAGCAGTTTCTTGACTAGCGGGGGGGTAGATACGCAGTATTTT.

This rearrangement joins TRBV10-3 to TRBJ2-1; D not certain. Per the germline V gene, CDR1 is ENHRY and CDR2 is SYGVKD. The CDR3 consists of 13 residues. The germline V and J ends were trimmed by 10 bases and 5 bases, with 15 bases remaining between them. The CDR3 reads CATSPAGDNEQFF. The CDR3, as DNA: TGTGCCACTTCTCCAGCAGGTGACAATGAGCAGTTCTTC.

The rearrangement uses TRBV3-1 (or the pseudogene TRBV3-2) and TRBJ1-2, with D unresolved. Germline CDR1 is LGHDT and CDR2 is YNNKEL (reference sequence). V was shortened by 4 bases and J by 4 bases, with 10 bases between the two germline ends. CDR3 length equals 13 residues. This CDR3 reads CASSRGVAYGYTF. The DNA of the CDR3 is TGTGCCAGCAGCCGCGGAGTGGCCTATGGCTACACCTTC.

The rearrangement uses TRBV6-1 and TRBJ2-3; TRBD2 agrees at 9 bases. The CDR3 sequence is 15 residues long. Trimming removed 2 bases from V and 2 bases from J; junction bases left unmatched: 2. In germline, CDR1 is MNHNS, CDR2 SASEGT. The CDR3 protein is CASSELAGATDTQYF. Written as DNA, the CDR3 is TGTGCCAGCAGTGAATTAGCGGGGGCCACAGATACGCAGTATTTT.

The chain employs TRBV5-1 and TRBJ1-2; possible D gene TRBD1, 6 bases. Germline lookup yields CDR1 SGHRS and CDR2 YFSETQ. The V and J ends lost 0 bases and 4 bases respectively, with 13 bases between them. The CDR3 spans 15 residues. The CDR3 here is CASSLGGQISYGYTF. In DNA, the CDR3 is TGCGCCAGCAGCTTGGGAGGACAGATCAGCTATGGCTACACCTTC.

The chain joins TRBV5-1 to TRBJ2-1; 8 positions agree with TRBD2. The CDR3 is 18 amino acids. V lost 0 bases and J lost 0; bases outside the gene matches: 8. Germline V gene lookup returns CDR1 SGHRS and CDR2 YFSETQ. For the CDR3, the DNA is TGCGCCAGCAGCTTGGGGGGGCGTAGCGGGGCCTCCTACAATGAGCAGTTCTTC. Protein: CASSLGGRSGASYNEQFF.

The chain couples TRBV6-5 to TRBJ1-5, with 8 bases fitting TRBD1. The CDR3 is made up of 14 amino acids. Germline CDR1 MNHEY, CDR2 SVGAGI. J was trimmed by 8 bases and V by 7 bases; bases with no gene match: 10. CDR3 amino acids: CASKTGQGRKPQHF. CDR3 DNA: TGTGCCAGCAAGACCGGACAGGGTAGGAAGCCCCAGCATTTT.

The chain joins TRBV5-1 to TRBJ2-6; D is ambiguous. V gave up 4 bases and J gave up 10 bases, with 21 bases separating them. Germline V CDR1 and CDR2: SGHRS, YFSETQ. The CDR3 spans 16 residues. The CDR3 is CASSPETIQFGNVLTF. The CDR3 nucleotides read TGCGCCAGCAGCCCGGAAACGATACAGTTTGGTAACGTCCTGACTTTC.

The chain joins TRBV15 to TRBJ1-5; TRBD1 matches at 7 bases. CDR1 is LNHNV, CDR2 YYDKDF, per germline (reference sequence). The J segment lost 4 bases and the V segment lost 0 bases, leaving 15 bases of the junction unmatched. This CDR3 contains 19 residues. Here the CDR3 DNA reads TGTGCCACCAGCAGAGATAGGGGGAGACAGGGTGGGAAGAATCAGCCCCAGCATTTT. It translates to CATSRDRGRQGGKNQPQHF.

The chain joins TRBV4-1 to TRBJ2-3; 16 nucleotides align to TRBD2. Germline CDR1 MGHRA, CDR2 YSYEKL. This CDR3 is 20 amino acids long. V lost 3 bases and J lost 2; bases outside the gene matches: 11. CDR3 coding DNA: TGCGCCAGCAGCCAGAGGTTTCCGGGACTAGCGGGGGGGCACACAGATACGCAGTATTTT. Protein: CASSQRFPGLAGGHTDTQYF.

The V gene is TRBV9, the J gene TRBJ2-2; TRBD2 might be the D (5 bases). With 0 bases removed from V and 7 bases from J, the gap between germline ends came to 10 bases. This CDR3 contains 14 residues. CDR1 and CDR2 (germline): SGDLS, YYNGEE. The CDR3 loop is CASSVARRSGELFF. CDR3 nucleotide sequence: TGTGCCAGCAGCGTAGCCAGGAGGAGCGGGGAGCTGTTTTTT.

This clone was counted only a few times. This chain uses TRBV11-2 with TRBJ2-5; TRBD2 matches 13 bases. The CDR3 is made up of 16 amino acids. The trim removed 5 bases at V and 4 bases at J, leaving 7 bases unmatched. The germline V gene has CDR1 SGHAT and CDR2 FQNNGV. The CDR3 loop reads CASSRTRLAGGETQYF. The CDR3 bases are TGTGCCAGCAGCCGGACGAGACTAGCGGGGGGAGAGACCCAGTACTTC.

J is TRBJ2-7 and V is TRBV29-1; D might be TRBD2 (6 bases). CDR1 and CDR2 from the germline V gene are SQVTM and ANQGSEA. Trimming removed 6 bases at V and 5 bases at J, with 23 bases between. The CDR3 is made up of 15 amino acids. CDR3 sequence: CSVAPLLTSPHEQYF. In nucleotides, the CDR3 is TGCAGCGTCGCCCCCTTACTGACTAGTCCCCACGAGCAGTACTTC.

The chain links TRBV1 to TRBJ2-1; the table calls TRBD2, which could not be checked here. TRBV1 is given as a pseudogene. The CDR3 totals 16 residues. Here the CDR3 DNA reads TGCACCAGCAGCCAGCCAGAGGGGGCTAGCGGGAGAGAGCAGTTCTTC. It codes for CTSSQPEGASGREQFF.

The CDR3 DNA is TGTGCCAGCAGCTTAGGTGTAGGATCAGGCAATGAGCAGTTCTTC. Amino acid sequence: CASSLGVGSGNEQFF. The V call is TRBV11-2, the J call TRBJ2-1, with D uncertain. The CDR3 spans 15 residues. V was cut by 1 base and J by 6 bases, with 13 bases left in between. CDR1 is SGHAT, CDR2 FQNNGV, per germline.

J is TRBJ1-1 and V is TRBV10-1, with 7 positions matching TRBD1. V was clipped by 3 bases and J by 1 base; unmatched bases: 5. The CDR3 runs to 15 residues. Germline values: CDR1 WNHNN, CDR2 SYGVQD (reference sequence). CDR3 sequence (DNA): TGCGCCAGCAGTGAAGGGGGCTTGGGGAACACTGAAGCTTTCTTT. Translating gives CASSEGGLGNTEAFF.

V is TRBV24-1 and J is TRBJ2-1, with D possibly matching TRBD2 (5 bases). CDR1 and CDR2 (germline): KGHDR, SFDVKD. The CDR3 runs 13 residues. V was shortened by 5 bases and J by 3 bases, with 7 bases between the two germline ends. As DNA, the CDR3 is TGTGCCACCAGTGCAGCGGACTACAATGAGCAGTTCTTC. This gives the protein CATSAADYNEQFF.

CDR3 coding DNA: TGTGCCAGCACTGACGCGGGGGGTGGTTCTTCATATACGCAGTATTTT. Residues: CASTDAGGGSSYTQYF. The chain joins TRBV6-1 to TRBJ2-3; 8 positions match TRBD2. From germline, CDR1 is MNHNS and CDR2 SASEGT. The CDR3 totals 16 residues. V shed 7 bases and J 7 bases; nucleotides not matched to a gene: 16.

This rearrangement joins TRBV6-1 to TRBJ2-7; 8 bases align to TRBD2. This CDR3 has 15 amino acids. Trimming took 1 base from V and 2 from J; bases not matched to a gene: 4. Germline V gene lookup returns CDR1 MNHNS and CDR2 SASEGT. Here the CDR3 DNA reads TGTGCCAGCAGTGAAGGTGGACTAGCTCCCTACGAGCAGTACTTC. The encoded protein is CASSEGGLAPYEQYF.

V usage is TRBV30 and J usage is TRBJ2-7; 7 bases map to TRBD1. V shed 0 bases and J 3 bases; nucleotides not matched to a gene: 11. The V gene's germline CDR1 is GTSNPN and CDR2 SVGIG (reference sequence). The CDR3 is 16 residues long. The CDR3 DNA follows: TGTGCCTGGAGTGTACGGTGGGTACAGGGGCACTACGAGCAGTACTTC. This gives the protein CAWSVRWVQGHYEQYF. The variable domain in full, completed from reference TRBV30 and TRBJ2-7, reads SQTIHQWPATLVQPVGSPLSLECTVEGTSNPNLYWYRQAAGRGLQLLFYSVGIGQISSEVPQNLSASRPQDRQFILSSKKLLLSDSGFYLCAWSVRWVQGHYEQYFGPGTRLTVT.